A few counts support the clone carrying this T cell receptor beta chain. The data derive from a study of T cells in Graves' hyperthyroidism and ophthalmopathy. Disease duration under 2 months; hyperthyroidism patients were aged 18 to 65. Clinical symptoms, serum thyroxine, TRAb, thyroid ultrasound and orbital computed tomography informed diagnoses. The CDR3 runs 13 residues. Trimming cost V 6 bases and J 5 bases; bases outside gene matches: 3. Germline CDR1 ENHRY, CDR2 SYGVKD. From RNA transcripts, TCR beta CDR3 regions were amplified. The HTBI primer set was used in a first-round RT-PCR of the TCR CDR3. TCRdb processed the multiplex PCR reads anew with MiXCR; each CDR3 protein has one entry. The profile shows 250,000 to 350,000 distinct CDR3 sequences, around 16% of them singletons.

Sequenced input: blood. V is TRBV10-3 and J is TRBJ2-7; TRBD2 aligns across 11 bases. This TCR was recovered from a man in his thirties or forties with Graves' hyperthyroidism. The CDR3 loop is CAISGTSGDEQYF. The CDR3 nucleotides read TGTGCCATCAGCGGGACTAGCGGAGACGAGCAGTACTTC.